This T cell receptor beta chain was captured by sequencing in a study of T cells after yellow fever vaccination. Whole-study context: It was SMART-Seq v4 Ultra Low Input that prepared the fractions with low cell numbers.

Study-wide results and limits: Repertoires sorted by FACS could include abundant clonotypes that are contaminants from the bulk population.

On this clonotype: Its antigen is still unknown.

There are 11 residues in the CDR3. V lost 10 bases to trimming and J lost 5 bases, with 11 bases between them. Germline values: CDR1 SGHAT, CDR2 FQNNGV. Synthesis of TCR cDNA relied on 5'RACE template switching, which attached a universal primer site and UMIs. Each CDR3 protein gets one entry after TCRdb re-called the 5' RACE reads with MiXCR. The sample yields under 550,000 distinct CDR3 sequences, 21% seen once. The origin of this receptor is a man younger than 35 who received the YFV17D yellow fever vaccine. The chain uses TRBV11-2 and TRBJ1-1; D not certain. Sequenced here: PBMCs, sampled roughly 20 days after the first yellow fever vaccination. CDR3 amino acids: CATGMRTEAFF. The CDR3 DNA follows: TGTGCCACCGGAATGAGGACTGAAGCTTTCTTT.